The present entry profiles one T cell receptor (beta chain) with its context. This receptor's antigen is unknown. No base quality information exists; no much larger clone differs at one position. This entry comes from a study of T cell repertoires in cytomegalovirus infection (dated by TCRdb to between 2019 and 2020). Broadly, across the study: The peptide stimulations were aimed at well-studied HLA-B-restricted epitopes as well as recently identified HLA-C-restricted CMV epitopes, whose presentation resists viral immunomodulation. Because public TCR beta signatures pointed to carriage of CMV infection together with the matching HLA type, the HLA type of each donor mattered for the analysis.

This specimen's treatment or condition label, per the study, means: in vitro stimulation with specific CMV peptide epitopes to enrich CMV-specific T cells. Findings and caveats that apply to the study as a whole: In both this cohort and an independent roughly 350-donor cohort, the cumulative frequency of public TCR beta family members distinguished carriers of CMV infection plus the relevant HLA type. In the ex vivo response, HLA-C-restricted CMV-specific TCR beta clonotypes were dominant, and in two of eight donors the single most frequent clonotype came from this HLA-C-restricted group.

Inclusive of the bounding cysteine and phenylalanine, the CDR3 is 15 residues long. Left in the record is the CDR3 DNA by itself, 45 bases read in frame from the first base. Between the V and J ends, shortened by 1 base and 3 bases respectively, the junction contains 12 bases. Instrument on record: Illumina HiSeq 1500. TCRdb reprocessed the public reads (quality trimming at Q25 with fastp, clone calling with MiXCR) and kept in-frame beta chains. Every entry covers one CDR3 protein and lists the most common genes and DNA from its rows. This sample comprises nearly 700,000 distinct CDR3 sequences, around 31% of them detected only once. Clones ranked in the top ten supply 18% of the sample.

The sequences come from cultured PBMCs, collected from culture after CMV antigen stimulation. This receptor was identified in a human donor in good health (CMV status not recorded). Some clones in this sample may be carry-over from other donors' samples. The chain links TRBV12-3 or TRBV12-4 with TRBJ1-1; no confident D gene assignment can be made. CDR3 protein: CASSLGGSIDTEAFF. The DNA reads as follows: TGTGCCAGCAGTTTAGGTGGCAGTATAGACACTGAAGCTTTCTTT.